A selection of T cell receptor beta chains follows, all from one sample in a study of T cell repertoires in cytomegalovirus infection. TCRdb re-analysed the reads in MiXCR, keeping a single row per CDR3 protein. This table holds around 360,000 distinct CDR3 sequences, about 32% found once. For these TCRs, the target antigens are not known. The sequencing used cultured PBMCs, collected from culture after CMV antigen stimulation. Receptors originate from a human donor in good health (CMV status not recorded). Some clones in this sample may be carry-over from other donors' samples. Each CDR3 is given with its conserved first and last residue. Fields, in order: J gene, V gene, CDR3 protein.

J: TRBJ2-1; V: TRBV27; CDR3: CASSLGAGGNNEQFF
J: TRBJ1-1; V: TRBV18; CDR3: CASSPTNSNTEAFF
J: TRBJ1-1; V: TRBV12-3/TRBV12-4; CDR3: CASSLSRRGISFENTEAFF
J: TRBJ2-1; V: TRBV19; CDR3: CASSTRGLSYNEQFF
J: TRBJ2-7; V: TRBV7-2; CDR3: CASRAEVGTYEQYF
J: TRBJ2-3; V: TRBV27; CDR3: CASSPSSGRASDTQYF
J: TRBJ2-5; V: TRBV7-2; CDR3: CASSGGGEIETQYF
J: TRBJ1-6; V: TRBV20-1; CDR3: CSARDFRNSYNSPLHF
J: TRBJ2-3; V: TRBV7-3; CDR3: CASSPQGEGADTQYF
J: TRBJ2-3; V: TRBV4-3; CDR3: CASSQEYPAGGHTQYF
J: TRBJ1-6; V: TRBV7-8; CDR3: CASSSGRGTNSYNSPLHF
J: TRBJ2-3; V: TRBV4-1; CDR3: CASSQLGEGKDTQYF
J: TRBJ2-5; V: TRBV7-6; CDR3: CASSSRLTGGETQYF
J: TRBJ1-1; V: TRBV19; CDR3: CASSIGKTNTEAFF
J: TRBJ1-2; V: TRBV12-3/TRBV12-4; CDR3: CASSFSTSNYGYTF
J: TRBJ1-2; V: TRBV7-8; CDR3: CASSSTGALANYGYTF
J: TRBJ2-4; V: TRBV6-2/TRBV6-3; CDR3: CASSYPTGRAKNIQYF
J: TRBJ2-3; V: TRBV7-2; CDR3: CASSPRGLAGADTQYF
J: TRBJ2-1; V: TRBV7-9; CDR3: CASSFARLTGYEQFF
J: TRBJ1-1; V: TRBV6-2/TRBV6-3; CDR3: CASSPAPSRGKAFF
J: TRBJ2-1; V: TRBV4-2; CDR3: CASSQDSVGIEQFF
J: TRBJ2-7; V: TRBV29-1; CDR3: CSVERTGSSYEQYF
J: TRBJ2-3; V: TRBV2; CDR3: CASSEAVAGVTDTQYF
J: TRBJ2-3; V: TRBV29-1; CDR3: CSVRDLDTQYF
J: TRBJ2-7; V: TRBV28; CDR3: CASRGGRYEQYF
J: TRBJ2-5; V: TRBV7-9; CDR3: CASSLYGGQETQYF
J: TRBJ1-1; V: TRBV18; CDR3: CASSLRGPSIDTEAFF